The 23 T cell receptor beta chains presented below share a single source sample, sequenced in a study of vaccination and CD4 T cells after COVID-19. The treatment denotes: approximately 10-day PBMC culture with coronavirus spike peptide pools or control peptides (ViraFEST assay). The unexposed donor gave CD4+ T cells before the COVID-19 pandemic (2011-2018). Scientists ran DNA taken from cultured CD4+ T cells through the Oncomine TCR Beta short-read assay for sequencing. TCRdb re-derived calls from the PCR reads in MiXCR, one entry per CDR3 protein. The sample shows some 7,000 distinct CDR3 sequences, just under 40% of them seen only once. The antigens these receptors bind are not known. The specimen was CD4+ T cells from blood, cultured in vitro. Receptors originate from a human donor in good health.

This clonotype was seen only a few times. V and J are TRBV2 and TRBJ2-3; no firm D call. The CDR3 totals 11 residues. Germline assignment: CDR1 SNHLY and CDR2 FYNNEI. Trimming took 6 bases from V and 5 from J, leaving 6 bases between them. The CDR3 nucleotides are TGTGCCAGCAGCCCACGAGATACGCAGTATTTT. It is translated as CASSPRDTQYF.

This chain joins TRBV5-1 and TRBJ2-5, with 8 positions matching TRBD2. Losses at the gene ends were 2 bases for V and 2 bases for J; bases not matched to a gene: 5. Germline V CDR1 and CDR2: SGHRS, YFSETQ. The CDR3 has 15 residues. CDR3 residues: CASSLGTRGQETQYF. DNA of the CDR3: TGCGCCAGCAGCTTAGGGACTAGAGGGCAAGAGACCCAGTACTTC.

The V gene is TRBV10-3, the J gene TRBJ2-5; D gene uncertain. The CDR3 spans 13 residues. V lost 2 bases and J lost 2, with 6 bases in between. Germline V CDR1 and CDR2: ENHRY, SYGVKD. The CDR3 nucleotides read TGTGCCATCAGTGAGGGCGAACAAGAGACCCAGTACTTC. Translated, it gives CAISEGEQETQYF.

The chain links TRBV7-8 to TRBJ2-7; 9 bases align to TRBD2. V trimming: 7 bases; J trimming: 2 bases; junction bases outside the gene matches: 12. The V gene's germline CDR1 is SGHVS and CDR2 FQNEAQ. The CDR3 extends over 16 amino acids. CDR3 in amino acids: CASTRTSGGPTYEQYF. The DNA of the CDR3 is TGTGCCAGCACTCGCACGAGCGGGGGGCCAACCTACGAGCAGTACTTC.

The J gene is TRBJ1-2, the V gene TRBV6-1; TRBD1 might be the D (6 bases). Germline CDR1 MNHNS, CDR2 SASEGT. This CDR3 region has 14 residues. V lost 6 bases and J 2 bases, leaving 13 bases between the germline ends. The CDR3, as DNA: TGTGCCAGCAGCCAACTCAGGGGAAACTATGGCTACACCTTC. Translated, it gives CASSQLRGNYGYTF.

The sample holds a few counts of this clonotype. V gene TRBV2 combines with J gene TRBJ1-1; 8 bases match TRBD1. In germline, CDR1 is SNHLY, CDR2 FYNNEI. This CDR3 is 12 amino acids long. V shed 6 bases and J 5 bases; nucleotides not matched to a gene: 2. The CDR3 nucleotides are TGTGCCAGCAGGGACAGGGTGACTGAAGCTTTCTTT. Its translation: CASRDRVTEAFF.

This clonotype was detected only a few times. The chain carries TRBV15 and TRBJ2-7; possibly TRBD1 or TRBD2 for D (5 bases each). This CDR3 is 13 amino acids long. CDR1 is LNHNV, CDR2 YYDKDF, per germline (reference sequence). Trimming left V 7 bases short and J 5 bases short, with 15 bases between. The CDR3: CATTFGVGDEQYF. The CDR3 DNA sequence: TGTGCCACCACCTTCGGGGTGGGGGACGAGCAGTACTTC.

The chain employs TRBV29-1 and TRBJ1-1; maybe TRBD1 (5 bases). V was trimmed by 3 bases and J by 5 bases, leaving 10 bases between them. The CDR3 has 12 amino acids. Germline values: CDR1 SQVTM, CDR2 ANQGSEA. The DNA for the CDR3 is TGCAGCGTTGAGTGGGGCGGTACTGAAGCTTTCTTT. Its protein product is CSVEWGGTEAFF. The complete variable domain, with remaining parts taken from reference TRBV29-1 and TRBJ1-1, reads SAVISQKPSRDICQRGTSLTIQCQVDSQVTMMFWYRQQPGQSLTLIATANQGSEATYESGFVIDKFPISRPNLTFSTLTVSNMSPEDSSIYLCSVEWGGTEAFFGQGTRLTVV.

In regard to this clonotype: At one end, the junction sequence differs from germline, possibly due to a read error. For the CDR3, the DNA is TGTGCCAGCAGCTTAGTTGGGAACACTGAAGCTTTCTTT. This encodes CASSLVGNTEAFF. V gene TRBV12-3 or TRBV12-4 combines with J gene TRBJ1-1, with D unclear. The CDR3 contains 13 residues.

The gene calls are TRBV7-6 and TRBJ2-3, with no clear D. This CDR3 region has 12 residues. The germline V and J ends were trimmed by 5 bases and 6 bases, with 9 bases remaining between them. Germline V gene lookup returns CDR1 SGHVS and CDR2 FNYEAQ. Here the CDR3 reads CASSHQLDTQYF. The CDR3 nucleotides read TGTGCCAGCAGCCATCAGCTGGATACGCAGTATTTT.

This clonotype is a singleton in its sample. At one of its ends the junction is not consistent with the germline gene, which may arise from a read error. The chain has TRBV27 and TRBJ1-2, with 7 positions matching TRBD1. This CDR3 is 14 amino acids long. Germline CDR1 is MNHEY and CDR2 is SMNVEV (reference sequence). The CDR3 bases are TGTGCCAGCAAACGACAGGGAGTTAACTATGGCCACACCTTC. Protein product: CASKRQGVNYGHTF.

This clonotype showed up just a few times. The rearrangement joins TRBV6-1 to TRBJ2-2; a possible D gene is TRBD1 (5 bases). The CDR3 spans 13 residues. Germline-derived CDR1 and CDR2 are MNHNS and SASEGT. V lost 11 bases and J lost 2, with 12 bases in between. The CDR3 loop reads CAARAHNTGELFF. The CDR3 DNA reads as TGTGCCGCCAGGGCACACAACACCGGGGAGCTGTTTTTT.

This clonotype was found a few times. The chain employs TRBV11-2 and TRBJ1-2; 7 bases align to TRBD1. This CDR3 is built from 11 residues. Germline assignment: CDR1 SGHAT and CDR2 FQNNGV. V lost 4 bases and J lost 14; bases outside the gene matches: 7. The CDR3 here is CASSSGQRATF. The CDR3 region has the DNA TGTGCCAGCAGCTCGGGACAGAGGGCTACCTTC. Drawing the rest from reference TRBV11-2 and TRBJ1-2, the complete variable domain is EAGVAQSPRYKIIEKRQSVAFWCNPISGHATLYWYQQILGQGPKLLIQFQNNGVVDDSQLPKDRFSAERLKGVDSTLKIQPAKLEDSAVYLCASSSGQRATFGSGTRLTVV.

In its sample, this clonotype was seen a few times. V gene TRBV5-4 combines with J gene TRBJ1-2, with TRBD1 matching 11 bases. V gave up 3 bases and J gave up 2 bases; unmatched junction bases: 0. CDR3 size: 14 residues. Looked up from germline, CDR1 is SGHNT and CDR2 is YYREEE (reference sequence). The CDR3: CASSWDRGNYGYTF. The CDR3 region has the DNA TGTGCCAGCAGCTGGGACAGGGGGAACTATGGCTACACCTTC.

This clonotype turned up a few times. The chain uses TRBV5-1 and TRBJ2-5; perhaps TRBD2 as D (6 bases). V was trimmed by 4 bases and J by 0 bases, leaving 13 bases between them. Germline CDR1 reads SGHRS; CDR2 reads YFSETQ. This CDR3 comprises 15 residues. The CDR3, as DNA: TGCGCCAGCAGCGGGACTGTAGCCGACCAAGAGACCCAGTACTTC. Its protein is CASSGTVADQETQYF. Drawing the rest from reference TRBV5-1 and TRBJ2-5, the complete variable domain is KAGVTQTPRYLIKTRGQQVTLSCSPISGHRSVSWYQQTPGQGLQFLFEYFSETQRNKGNFPGRFSGRQFSNSRSEMNVSTLELGDSALYLCASSGTVADQETQYFGPGTRLLVL.

This chain links TRBV24-1 with TRBJ2-3; D uncertain. Germline assignment: CDR1 KGHDR and CDR2 SFDVKD. CDR3 length: 11 residues. Trimming left V 9 bases short and J 2 bases short, with 5 bases between. CDR3 protein: CATGDTDTQYF. The CDR3 nucleotides read TGTGCCACCGGGGACACAGATACGCAGTATTTT.

The V gene is TRBV18, the J gene TRBJ1-1, with D perhaps matching TRBD1 (6 bases). The germline V and J ends were trimmed by 2 bases and 0 bases, with 13 bases remaining between them. CDR1 KGHSH and CDR2 LQKENI come from the germline V gene. The CDR3 is 16 amino acids. CDR3 region: CASSPVEDSMNTEAFF. The CDR3 bases are TGTGCCAGCTCACCAGTGGAGGACAGCATGAACACTGAAGCTTTCTTT.

V usage is TRBV6-1 and J usage is TRBJ1-1; 10 nucleotides agree with TRBD1. Germline CDR1 and CDR2: MNHNS and SASEGT. The CDR3 contains 14 residues. Unmatched junction bases numbered 15, after V lost 10 bases and J lost 10 bases. CDR3 DNA: TGTGCCACTAGGACCGGGACAGGGGTGATTGTAGCTTTCTTT. It is translated as CATRTGTGVIVAFF.

This clonotype turned up a few times. V and J are TRBV6-1 and TRBJ1-5, with TRBD1 matching over 10 bases. The length of the CDR3 is 14 residues. The germline V gene has CDR1 MNHNS and CDR2 SASEGT. V trimming: 8 bases; J trimming: 2 bases; junction bases outside the gene matches: 3. The DNA of the CDR3 is TGTGCCAGCGTAGGGACAGGGGGCAATCAGCCCCAGCATTTT. Protein: CASVGTGGNQPQHF.

This chain uses TRBV6-1 with TRBJ1-6, with 9 bases matching TRBD1. The J segment lost 10 bases and the V segment lost 8 bases, leaving 12 bases of the junction unmatched. CDR3 length: 15 amino acids. CDR1 and CDR2 (germline): MNHNS, SASEGT. The CDR3 nucleotides read TGTGCCAGCTCATTCCAGACAGGGGGGGAATCACCCCTCCACTTT. This gives the protein CASSFQTGGESPLHF.

This clonotype was seen only a few times. This sequence joins TRBV24-1 and TRBJ1-5; D is unresolved. This CDR3 spans 16 amino acids. V shed 2 bases and J shed 5 bases, with 15 bases lying between them. Germline CDR1 is KGHDR and CDR2 is SFDVKD. CDR3 in amino acids: CATSDSNDGPHQPQHF. The CDR3, as DNA: TGTGCCACCAGTGATTCAAACGACGGCCCTCATCAGCCCCAGCATTTT.

In this sample, this clonotype turned up a few times. The rearrangement uses TRBV20-1 and TRBJ1-5; TRBD1 matches at 8 bases. The V segment lost 6 bases and the J segment 6 bases; nucleotides outside the gene matches: 10. Germline loops: CDR1 DFQATT, CDR2 SNEGSKA (reference sequence). The CDR3 length is 14 residues. The CDR3 sequence: CSAYNRQGSQPQHF. As DNA, the CDR3 is TGCAGTGCCTACAATAGACAGGGGAGTCAGCCCCAGCATTTT.

The chain joins TRBV2 to TRBJ2-7, with D possibly called TRBD1 or TRBD2 (5 bases each). CDR3 length equals 12 residues. Germline lookup yields CDR1 SNHLY and CDR2 FYNNEI. V was clipped by 6 bases and J by 7 bases, with 13 bases between them. The CDR3 is CASRSLGDEQYF. Written as DNA, the CDR3 is TGTGCCAGCAGGTCCTTGGGGGATGAGCAGTACTTC.